The source of this TCR beta chain is a study of response to subunit inactivated influenza vaccine. TCRdb re-analysed the RT-PCR reads in MiXCR, keeping a single row per CDR3 protein. The sample contains about 300,000 distinct CDR3 sequences, over 20% of which appear only once. CDR3 size: 13 residues. The ends lost 1 base at V and 4 bases at J; junction bases unmatched: 0. Germline V lookup: CDR1 GTSNPN, CDR2 SVGIG (reference sequence). The chain joins TRBV30 to TRBJ2-7; 11 positions agree with TRBD2. The sequence was collected from a man aged 50 to 69 who received an inactivated influenza vaccine. Sequencing was performed on PBMCs from blood, taken 21 months after vaccination. CDR3 residues: CAWSGLAGYEQYF. The DNA of the CDR3 is TGTGCCTGGAGTGGACTAGCGGGATACGAGCAGTACTTC. The whole variable domain, remainder taken from reference TRBV30 and TRBJ2-7, is SQTIHQWPATLVQPVGSPLSLECTVEGTSNPNLYWYRQAAGRGLQLLFYSVGIGQISSEVPQNLSASRPQDRQFILSSKKLLLSDSGFYLCAWSGLAGYEQYFGPGTRLTVT.